This T cell receptor beta chain was retrieved from a study of response to subunit inactivated influenza vaccine. Study-level results: Each seasonal influenza vaccination recruits few new T cells, the authors suggested.

Looked up from germline, CDR1 is LGHNA and CDR2 is YNFKEQ. V lost 3 bases and J 3 bases, leaving 14 bases between the germline ends. The CDR3 has 16 residues. This clonotype was found many times. Its antigen is as yet unknown. MiXCR, applied by TCRdb to the RT-PCR reads, yields one record per CDR3 protein. The table shows 700,000 to 800,000 distinct CDR3 sequences, with roughly 20% occurring only once. This chain uses TRBV4-2 with TRBJ2-2; a weak D match, TRBD1 (6 bases). Source: PBMCs from blood, taken 5 to 6 days after vaccination. The clonotype originates from a man aged 45-65 years who received an inactivated influenza vaccine. Written as DNA, the CDR3 is TGTGCCAGCAGCCAGGGCAGGGGCGCACACACCGGGGAGCTGTTTTTT. Protein sequence: CASSQGRGAHTGELFF.